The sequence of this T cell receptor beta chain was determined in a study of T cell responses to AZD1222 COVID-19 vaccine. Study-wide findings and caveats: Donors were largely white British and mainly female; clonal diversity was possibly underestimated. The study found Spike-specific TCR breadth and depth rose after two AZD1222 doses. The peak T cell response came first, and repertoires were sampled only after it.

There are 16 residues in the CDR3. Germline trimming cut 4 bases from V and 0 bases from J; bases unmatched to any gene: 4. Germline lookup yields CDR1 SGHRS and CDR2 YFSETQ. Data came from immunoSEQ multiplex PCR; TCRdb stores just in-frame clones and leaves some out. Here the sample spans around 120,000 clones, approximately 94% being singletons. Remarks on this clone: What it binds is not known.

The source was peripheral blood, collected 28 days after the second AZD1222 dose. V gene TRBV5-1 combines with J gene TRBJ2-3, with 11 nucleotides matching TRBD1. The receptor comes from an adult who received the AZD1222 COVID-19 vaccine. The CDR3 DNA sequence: TGCGCCAGCAGCGGAGGGACAGGGGGGAGCACAGATACGCAGTATTTT. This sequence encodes CASSGGTGGSTDTQYF.